This T cell receptor beta chain was sequenced in a study of blood T cell repertoires in COVID-19 (dated by TCRdb to the early 2020s). Study-level background: Collaborator samples came from the United States, Italy and Spain and covered acute and convalescent phases of COVID-19. A freely available public database, intended as a resource for researchers studying the immune response to SARS-CoV-2, is where the repertoires were released. The samples were drawn from two sources: the first 160 participants of the ongoing ImmuneRACE study, and approximately 1,300 subjects contributed by 6 global collaborators. The prospective study material was composed of cDNA or gDNA derived from T cells, B-cell-depleted T cells, or PBMCs. Deeply sampled blood TCRbeta repertoires from subjects exposed to, actively infected with, or recovered from COVID-19 were included in the dataset. A de-identified subject ID, COVID-19 status, age in years and sex were almost always included in the sample metadata. Where available, HLA class I and class II types were taken from metadata supplied by the sample provider and were not determined by assay-based typing. Study-wide findings and limitations: How much clinical and demographic metadata was included differed by source and by participant, and the metadata was provided uncurated.

TCRbeta CDR3 regions were amplified from genomic DNA using the immunoSEQ Assay, a bias-controlled multiplex PCR. The authors' pipeline ran thus. Within the assay, amplification of reference gene primers was used to estimate how many nucleated cells each sample contained. To quantify the absolute abundance of each unique TCRbeta CDR3 rearrangement, sequence reads were collapsed and filtered. For each sample, productive Simpson clonality was calculated by taking the square root of Simpson's diversity index across productive rearrangements. Here the immuneACCESS table is served through TCRdb, limited to in-frame sequences with V and J called. Missing clones are a known gap in these copies; in checked studies unresolved V genes cover under half, and the rest lacks a known reason. D and trimming come from the DNA, and the V and J calls and clone size come from that table. For this sample there are 200,000 to 250,000 clones; 84% appear just once. Jointly, the top ten make up about 8.9% of the sample.

The collaborating institutions used their own protocols to collect whole blood in K2EDTA tubes. For TCRbeta analysis, collaborator samples were shipped as frozen whole blood, as isolated PBMCs, or as DNA extracted from either sample type. CDR3 length: 17 amino acids, cysteine to phenylalanine. The DNA shown is the 51-base CDR3, in frame from base 1. In the germline V gene, CDR1 corresponds to SGHTA and CDR2 to FQGNSA. Trimming takes 4 bases from V and 0 bases from J, and the germline ends sit 16 bases apart. Turning to this clone: Its antigen is not yet known. No base quality values were provided; no much bigger clone lies one nucleotide off.

The sample consisted of peripheral blood. The origin of this receptor is a man in his forties or fifties with active or convalescent COVID-19. The V and J genes are TRBV7-2 and TRBJ1-5; TRBD1 is a possible D gene, resting on 6 matching bases. DNA sequence: TGTGCCAGCAGCTACAATGACAGGACCCTTAGCAATCAGCCCCAGCATTTT. Its protein is CASSYNDRTLSNQPQHF.